The 5 T cell receptor beta chains below all came from one sample that was sequenced in a study of T cell responses to AZD1222 COVID-19 vaccine. TCRdb's copy holds only in-frame clones and misses some; the assay was immunoSEQ multiplex PCR. The table includes approximately 110,000 clones, about 88% detected once. Specimen: peripheral blood, collected on day 0 of AZD1222 vaccination. These receptors originate from an adult in good health.

The V gene is TRBV20-1, the J gene TRBJ1-3; no clear D gene. V was trimmed by 3 bases and J by 0 bases, leaving 9 bases between them. The germline CDR1 and CDR2 sequences are DFQATT and SNEGSKA (reference sequence). There are 14 residues in the CDR3. CDR3 DNA sequence: TGCAGTGCTAGTCGGACGCGCTCTGGAAACACCATATATTTT. Translation gives CSASRTRSGNTIYF.

As DNA, the CDR3 is TGTGCCAGCAGTTACTCGAGTATGCCCATAGATACGCAGTATTTT. As protein: CASSYSSMPIDTQYF. This chain connects TRBV6-5 to TRBJ2-3; D is undetermined. The CDR3 is 15 residues long. V was trimmed by 0 bases and J by 5 bases, leaving 12 bases between them. CDR1 is MNHEY and CDR2 is SVGAGI in the germline V gene.

CDR3 bases: TGTGCCAGCAGCCCACAAGGGGCAACTAATGAAAAACTGTTTTTT. Its protein is CASSPQGATNEKLFF. The rearrangement links TRBV5-4 to TRBJ1-4, with D possibly being TRBD1 (5 bases). The CDR3 runs to 15 residues. Germline V gene lookup returns CDR1 SGHNT and CDR2 YYREEE (reference sequence). Trimming stripped 4 bases from V and 0 bases from J, with 10 bases between.

The gene calls are TRBV3-1 (or the pseudogene TRBV3-2) and TRBJ1-1; D remains ambiguous. V lost 7 bases and J 4 bases, leaving 16 bases between the germline ends. The CDR3 is made up of 14 amino acids. Germline-derived CDR1 and CDR2 are LGHDT and YNNKEL (reference sequence). Here the CDR3 reads CASTPSIPSTEAFF. The CDR3 nucleotides read TGTGCCAGCACACCATCTATTCCGAGCACTGAAGCTTTCTTT.

This clone was observed once. The chain joins TRBV19 to TRBJ2-3; perhaps D is TRBD1 or TRBD2 (5 bases each). Germline loops: CDR1 LNHDA, CDR2 SQIVND (reference sequence). Trimming pared 5 bases from V and 5 bases from J, leaving 20 bases between. This CDR3 has 16 residues. The DNA for the CDR3 is TGTGCCAGTAGTTTGCCTTTAGAGGGGCTGGGAGATACGCAGTATTTT. This translates into CASSLPLEGLGDTQYF.